These T cell receptor beta chains were read from a single sample in a study of cytomegalovirus exposure and HLA in healthy donors. Data came from immunoSEQ multiplex PCR; TCRdb stores just in-frame clones and leaves some out. The sample has about 130,000 clones; around 80% are singletons. Sequences were obtained from PBMCs. The receptors stem from a young man in good health and CMV-seropositive. The conserved cysteine and the conserved F or W are not part of the CDR3 here.

V: TRBV19; J: TRBJ2-7; CDR3: ASSILASGSYEQY
V: TRBV13; J: TRBJ2-5; CDR3: ASSTMTGAQETQY
V: TRBV10-1; J: TRBJ2-3; CDR3: ASSGAPGAVGDTQY
V: TRBV9; J: TRBJ2-2; CDR3: ASSVSAGTSGTPNTGELF
V: TRBV5-1; J: TRBJ2-7; CDR3: ASSLVGGRASDEQY
V: TRBV5-4; J: TRBJ2-5; CDR3: ASSQGRETQY
V: TRBV1; J: TRBJ1-2; CDR3: TSSRVRDSLPLGGYT
V: TRBV5-1; J: TRBJ2-7; CDR3: ASTYGGARYEQY
V: TRBV30; J: TRBJ2-3; CDR3: AWSGTGVPDTQY
V: TRBV7-9; J: TRBJ2-1; CDR3: ARGSTSGPYNEQF
V: TRBV9; J: TRBJ2-2; CDR3: ASSLSGLGALGELF
V: TRBV5-1; J: TRBJ1-1; CDR3: ASSFTVNTEAF
V: TRBV30; J: TRBJ2-7; CDR3: AWSVHRVIPYEQY
V: TRBV7-6; J: TRBJ1-2; CDR3: ASSYAGGYGYT
V: TRBV2; J: TRBJ1-4; CDR3: ASSVYRGTNEKLF
V: TRBV27; J: TRBJ2-1; CDR3: ASSRGHSSYNEQF
V: TRBV5-4; J: TRBJ2-3; CDR3: ASSLGTSLFHTQY
V: TRBV2; J: TRBJ2-7; CDR3: ASGGGLAELWEQY
V: TRBV11-3; J: TRBJ2-7; CDR3: ASSSDYSYEQY
V: TRBV7-2; J: TRBJ2-7; CDR3: ASSRGTASREQY
V: TRBV2; J: TRBJ1-2; CDR3: ASSELQGAGGYT
V: TRBV4-3; J: TRBJ1-2; CDR3: ASSQRPVDSYGYT
V: TRBV14; J: TRBJ2-3; CDR3: ASSHLAGLSTDTQY
V: TRBV15; J: TRBJ2-7; CDR3: ATSREGRVGEQY
V: TRBV28; J: TRBJ1-2; CDR3: ASSAGGGGAGYGYT
V: TRBV9; J: TRBJ1-1; CDR3: ASSVGPLNTEAF
V: TRBV5-5; J: TRBJ2-3; CDR3: ASSLEGADTQY
V: TRBV28; J: TRBJ1-1; CDR3: ATVIRDTEAF
V: TRBV27; J: TRBJ1-2; CDR3: ASSTGTGDYGYT
V: TRBV27; J: TRBJ1-1; CDR3: ASSFHRGGTEAF
V: TRBV30; J: TRBJ2-7; CDR3: AWWGGSSYEQY
V: TRBV5-1; J: TRBJ1-3; CDR3: ASSLGVSGNTIY
V: TRBV4-3; J: TRBJ2-2; CDR3: ASSERTSGTGELF
V: TRBV4-1; J: TRBJ2-7; CDR3: ASSQEQGWEQY
V: TRBV29-1; J: TRBJ2-1; CDR3: SVRQAGTYNEQF
V: TRBV5-1; J: TRBJ2-3; CDR3: ASSLRLASYTDTQY
V: TRBV7-2; J: TRBJ2-1; CDR3: ASSLLGRGSSYNEQF
V: TRBV4-1; J: TRBJ1-2; CDR3: ASSQADSDGNGYT
V: TRBV7-6; J: TRBJ1-4; CDR3: ASSPRTGGEKLF
V: TRBV10-3; J: TRBJ1-1; CDR3: AIRDRGKFTEAF
V: TRBV6-6; J: TRBJ1-5; CDR3: ASSYSLQNQPQH
V: TRBV5-1; J: TRBJ1-1; CDR3: ASSLAATAPEAF
V: TRBV10-3; J: TRBJ2-3; CDR3: AISPDSYTDTQY
V: TRBV7-9; J: TRBJ1-1; CDR3: ASSPAPDTEAF
V: TRBV7-7; J: TRBJ2-5; CDR3: ASSPGTGDGAQY
V: TRBV7-8; J: TRBJ1-3; CDR3: ASSLAGTPGNTIY
V: TRBV6-5; J: TRBJ1-6; CDR3: ASSYSTGTYNSPLH
V: TRBV19; J: TRBJ2-1; CDR3: ASRSLALLSNEQF
V: TRBV4-3; J: TRBJ2-2; CDR3: ASSQGENGELF
V: TRBV2; J: TRBJ2-5; CDR3: ASTSSDRYQETQY
V: TRBV11-2; J: TRBJ2-5; CDR3: ASSPDRGYEQY
V: TRBV6-5; J: TRBJ1-2; CDR3: ASTPRAGNYGYT
V: TRBV5-8; J: TRBJ1-5; CDR3: ASSPGGNKLQPQH
V: TRBV6-5; J: TRBJ1-3; CDR3: ASTRGYGNTIY
V: TRBV7-2; J: TRBJ1-3; CDR3: ASSFGGNTIY